These 25 T cell receptor gamma chains were sequenced from one sample in a study of Vδ1+ human thymocytes. Study results and caveats: In the thymus, TRG and TRD repertoires looked highly polyclonal with Gaussian CDR3 lengths.

RNA was extracted from the cells and then reverse transcribed. CDR3 amplicons came from multiplex PCR with pooled V-gene forward and constant-region reverse primers. TCRdb redid clone calling on the multiplex PCR reads using CATT. The sample records 25,000 to 35,000 gamma-chain clones, 20% to 25% being singletons. For these TCRs, the target antigens are not known. Input material: Vdelta1+ gamma-delta thymocytes from the thymus. As to subset: FACS-sorted CD3+ TCRalphabeta- TCRVdelta1+ TCRVdelta2- thymocytes. These receptors were collected from a boy in the first two years of life who had congenital heart surgery.

V gene TRGV5 combines with J gene TRGJ1 or TRGJ2. After removal of 1 base from V and 7 bases from J, the junction contained 4 bases not matched to a gene. The CDR3 loop spans 12 amino acids. The germline CDR1 and CDR2 sequences are VINAFY and YDVSNSKD. CDR3 amino acids: CATWDSLYKKLF. CDR3 sequence (DNA): TGTGCCACCTGGGACAGCCTATATAAGAAACTCTTT.

This clone was observed a few times. The V gene is TRGV5, the J gene TRGJ1 or TRGJ2. The CDR3 length is 10 residues. Germline V lookup: CDR1 VINAFY, CDR2 YDVSNSKD. Unmatched junction bases numbered 4, after V lost 8 bases and J lost 6 bases. CDR3 in amino acids: CATFRYKKLF. The CDR3 coding sequence is TGTGCCACCTTCCGTTATAAGAAACTCTTT.

This chain links TRGV3 with TRGJ1 or TRGJ2. Per germline, CDR1 VTNTFY and CDR2 YDVSTARD (reference sequence). J was trimmed by 12 bases and V by 6 bases; bases with no gene match: 11. This CDR3 has 11 amino acids. CDR3 residues: CATWSVLGKLF. The CDR3 nucleotides are TGTGCCACCTGGTCCGTACTTGGGAAACTCTTT.

This clone has a handful of counts. The chain is built from TRGV3 and TRGJ1 or TRGJ2. Germline assignment: CDR1 VTNTFY and CDR2 YDVSTARD (reference sequence). J lost 5 bases, V lost 4 bases, and 11 bases had no gene match. The CDR3 spans 14 residues. The CDR3 sequence is CATWDAPWDYKKLF. CDR3 sequence (DNA): TGTGCCACCTGGGATGCCCCTTGGGATTATAAGAAACTCTTT.

This clone has a handful of counts. The junction does not match germline at one end; this may be a read error. The same CDR3 arises from other DNA sequences in this sample as well. The rearrangement links TRGV5 to TRGJ1 or TRGJ2. Germline CDR1 reads VINAFY; CDR2 reads YDVSNSKD. The CDR3 is 12 amino acids. In DNA, the CDR3 is TGCGCCACCTGGGACCGACCTAATAAGAAACTCTTT. As protein: CATWDRPNKKLF.

This clone was seen only a few times. The chain is built from TRGV4 and TRGJ1 or TRGJ2. J lost 12 bases, V lost 6 bases, and 11 bases had no gene match. CDR1 EGSTGY and CDR2 YDSYTSSV come from the germline V gene. The CDR3 is 11 residues long. CDR3: CATWFFLWKLF. The CDR3 nucleotides are TGTGCCACCTGGTTCTTCTTGTGGAAACTCTTT.

The chain links TRGV3 to TRGJ1 or TRGJ2. This CDR3 is built from 13 residues. J gave up 8 bases and V 0 bases, and 7 bases lay outside the gene matches. The germline V gene encodes CDR1 VTNTFY and CDR2 YDVSTARD (reference sequence). CDR3 protein: CATWDRQRDKKLF. The DNA for the CDR3 is TGTGCCACCTGGGACAGGCAAAGGGATAAGAAACTCTTT.

V is TRGV3 and J is TRGJ1 or TRGJ2. The J segment lost 0 bases and the V segment lost 6 bases, leaving 8 bases of the junction unmatched. This CDR3 region has 14 residues. CDR1 is VTNTFY and CDR2 is YDVSTARD in the germline V gene (reference sequence). For the CDR3, the DNA is TGTGCCACCTGGCCACATTCGAATTATTATAAGAAACTCTTT. This gives the protein CATWPHSNYYKKLF.

This clone has just a few counts. This same CDR3 is encoded by further DNA sequences in the sample. The chain carries TRGV9 and TRGJ1 or TRGJ2. CDR3 length equals 12 residues. Germline lookup yields CDR1 GITISATS and CDR2 ISYDGTV (reference sequence). V was pared by 4 bases and J by 4 bases, with 4 bases of the junction left unmatched. The CDR3, as DNA: TGTGCCTTGTGGGACCTCTATTATAAGAAACTCTTT. This translates into CALWDLYYKKLF.

The chain joins TRGV9 to TRGJP1. The CDR3 covers 15 residues. Germline V gives CDR1 GITISATS, CDR2 ISYDGTV (reference sequence). Trimming removed 2 bases from V and 6 bases from J; junction bases left unmatched: 9. This CDR3 is CALWEGEVSGWFKIF. In nucleotides, the CDR3 is TGTGCCTTGTGGGAGGGGGAGGTCTCTGGTTGGTTCAAGATATTT.

This chain connects TRGV8 to TRGJ1 or TRGJ2. Trimming took 6 bases from V and 4 from J; bases not matched to a gene: 12. CDR1 is VENAVY and CDR2 is YDSYNSRV in the germline V gene. CDR3 length: 14 residues. The CDR3 DNA is TGTGCCACCTGGTCAACGGGGGGGTATTATAAGAAACTCTTT. Its translation is CATWSTGGYYKKLF.

This clone was seen more than once but under ten times. Other DNA sequences from this sample encode an identical CDR3 as well. This chain connects TRGV3 to TRGJ1 or TRGJ2. V was pared by 0 bases and J by 12 bases, with 2 bases of the junction left unmatched. CDR1 and CDR2 (germline): VTNTFY, YDVSTARD (reference sequence). The CDR3 sequence is 10 residues long. CDR3 sequence: CATWDRGKLF. The CDR3 DNA follows: TGTGCCACCTGGGACAGGGGGAAACTCTTT.

This clone appeared a few times. At one end the junction does not follow the germline gene, possibly because of a read error. V gene TRGV9 combines with J gene TRGJ1 or TRGJ2. Per the germline V gene, CDR1 is GITISATS and CDR2 is ISYDGTV (reference sequence). This CDR3 region has 15 residues. CDR3 protein: CALWEVGGKGYKKLF. The CDR3 DNA follows: TGTGCCCTGTGGGAGGTTGGGGGAAAGGGTTATAAGAAACTCTTT.

The chain is built from TRGV5 and TRGJ1 or TRGJ2. V dropped 0 bases and J dropped 5; count of bases not matched to a gene: 13. Germline V gene sequence: CDR1 VINAFY, CDR2 YDVSNSKD. CDR3 size: 16 residues. The DNA of the CDR3 is TGTGCCACCTGGGACAGGCCGACCCAGGGAGATTATAAGAAACTCTTT. It yields the protein CATWDRPTQGDYKKLF.

Details on this clone: This sample includes further DNA sequences coding for the same CDR3. This chain links TRGV2 with TRGJ1 or TRGJ2. This CDR3 is built from 13 residues. CDR1 is EGSNGY, CDR2 YDSYNSKV, per germline. V shed 1 base and J 3 bases; nucleotides not matched to a gene: 3. CDR3 in amino acids: CATWDGGYYKKLF. The CDR3 bases are TGTGCCACCTGGGACGGAGGTTATTATAAGAAACTCTTT.

As concerns this clone: Compared with germline, one end of the junction differs, possibly owing to a read error. The V call is TRGV4, the J call TRGJP1. This CDR3 is 17 amino acids long. Germline CDR1 EGSTGY, CDR2 YDSYTSSV. The CDR3 DNA follows: TGTGCCACCTGGGATGGGCCTTTACATACAACTGGTTGGTTCAAGATATTT. As protein: CATWDGPLHTTGWFKIF.

J is TRGJ1 or TRGJ2 and V is TRGV2. This CDR3 has 15 residues. The trim removed 3 bases at V and 3 bases at J, leaving 11 bases unmatched. Germline V CDR1 and CDR2: EGSNGY, YDSYNSKV. CDR3 residues: CATWDRPGVYYKKLF. DNA of the CDR3: TGTGCCACCTGGGACAGGCCTGGGGTTTATTATAAGAAACTCTTT.

V usage is TRGV9 and J usage is TRGJ1 or TRGJ2. CDR3 length equals 15 residues. V shed 5 bases and J 4 bases; nucleotides not matched to a gene: 14. In germline, CDR1 is GITISATS, CDR2 ISYDGTV (reference sequence). DNA of the CDR3: TGTGCCTTGTGGGTGGAGTGGGGACCCTATTATAAGAAACTCTTT. Protein sequence: CALWVEWGPYYKKLF.

Remarks on this clone: Other DNA sequences of this sample code for an identical CDR3. This chain links TRGV4 with TRGJ1 or TRGJ2. Germline V gene lookup returns CDR1 EGSTGY and CDR2 YDSYTSSV. V was clipped by 5 bases and J by 2 bases; unmatched bases: 3. This CDR3 comprises 12 residues. CDR3 in amino acids: CATWGYYYKKLF. CDR3 nucleotides: TGTGCCACCTGGGGGTATTATTATAAGAAACTCTTT.

This clone has just a few counts. Other DNA sequences within the sample encode an identical CDR3. The rearrangement uses TRGV9 and TRGJ1 or TRGJ2. CDR1 and CDR2 from the germline V gene are GITISATS and ISYDGTV (reference sequence). The CDR3 loop spans 14 amino acids. Trimming took 1 base from V and 3 from J; bases not matched to a gene: 6. CDR3 sequence reads: CALWEVKGYYKKLF. DNA for the CDR3: TGTGCCTTGTGGGAGGTTAAAGGTTATTATAAGAAACTCTTT.

The genes are TRGV2 and TRGJ1 or TRGJ2. CDR3 length: 14 amino acids. Per germline, CDR1 EGSNGY and CDR2 YDSYNSKV. V shed 0 bases and J 10 bases; nucleotides not matched to a gene: 12. CDR3 sequence (DNA): TGTGCCACCTGGGACGGGCCGTTGTGGTCAAAGAAACTCTTT. Its translation: CATWDGPLWSKKLF.

This chain connects TRGV3 to TRGJ1 or TRGJ2. With 0 bases clipped from V and 3 bases from J, the junction kept 11 bases outside the gene matches. The CDR3 is 16 residues long. Germline CDR1 VTNTFY, CDR2 YDVSTARD (reference sequence). The CDR3 spells CATWDRTCPSYYKKLF. The CDR3 nucleotides are TGTGCCACCTGGGACAGGACATGCCCAAGTTATTATAAGAAACTCTTT.

This clone is judged medium-sized. Other nucleotide sequences in the sample specify the same CDR3. The chain carries TRGV8 and TRGJ1 or TRGJ2. The CDR3 length is 13 residues. Germline-derived CDR1 and CDR2 are VENAVY and YDSYNSRV. The V segment lost 3 bases and the J segment 0 bases; nucleotides outside the gene matches: 2. The CDR3 sequence: CATWDRNYYKKLF. The CDR3 bases are TGTGCCACCTGGGATCGGAATTATTATAAGAAACTCTTT.

Turning to this clone: This may stem from a read error, because a much larger clone lies one nucleotide away. This chain joins TRGV4 and TRGJ1 or TRGJ2. The V and J ends lost 6 bases and 5 bases, in that order; junction bases with no gene match: 4. This CDR3 has 11 amino acids. Germline V gene sequence: CDR1 EGSTGY, CDR2 YDSYTSSV. The CDR3: CATWYDYKKLF. For the CDR3, the DNA is TGTGCCACCTGGTATGATTATAAGAAACTCTTT.

This clone counts as medium-sized. The sample holds other DNA sequences that translate to the same CDR3. The J gene is TRGJ1 or TRGJ2, the V gene TRGV8. Germline V gene sequence: CDR1 VENAVY, CDR2 YDSYNSRV. With 0 bases clipped from V and 6 bases from J, the junction kept 2 bases outside the gene matches. The CDR3 is 12 amino acids. The CDR3 loop reads CATWDRPYKKLF. The CDR3, as DNA: TGTGCCACCTGGGATAGGCCTTATAAGAAACTCTTT.